The 27 T cell receptor beta chains listed next were all sequenced from one sample in a study of blood T cells in healthy people across ages. A second PCR, run for roughly 6 to 11 cycles, used a sample-barcoded 5' primer plus a J-beta primer mix. TCRdb called the 5' RACE reads again in MiXCR, with one record for every CDR3 protein. This sample has a few hundred thousand distinct CDR3 sequences, with about 55% found just once. The sequencing input was blood. Every receptor here comes from a man in his 60s in good health.

V usage is TRBV29-1 and J usage is TRBJ1-1; weak D call: TRBD1 (5 bases). The CDR3 consists of 14 residues. V was trimmed by 5 bases and J by 0 bases, leaving 13 bases between them. Germline assignment: CDR1 SQVTM and CDR2 ANQGSEA. CDR3 loop: CSVTEQDMNTEAFF. The CDR3 bases are TGCAGCGTTACCGAGCAGGACATGAACACTGAAGCTTTCTTT. Full variable domain (outside the CDR3, taken from reference TRBV29-1 and TRBJ1-1): SAVISQKPSRDICQRGTSLTIQCQVDSQVTMMFWYRQQPGQSLTLIATANQGSEATYESGFVIDKFPISRPNLTFSTLTVSNMSPEDSSIYLCSVTEQDMNTEAFFGQGTRLTVV.

This chain connects TRBV20-1 to TRBJ2-7; D not resolved. The CDR3 is 12 residues long. V gave up 4 bases and J gave up 2 bases, with 9 bases separating them. Germline loops: CDR1 DFQATT, CDR2 SNEGSKA (reference sequence). CDR3 amino acids: CSATQLTYEQYF. The CDR3, as DNA: TGCAGTGCTACTCAATTAACCTACGAGCAGTACTTC.

The genes are TRBV6-5 and TRBJ2-1; D gene unclear. V was cut by 6 bases and J by 5 bases, with 14 bases left in between. Germline V lookup: CDR1 MNHEY, CDR2 SVGAGI. The CDR3 runs 14 residues. CDR3 DNA: TGTGCCAGCAGCTTTGAATCCGACGACAATGAGCAGTTCTTC. Translating it yields CASSFESDDNEQFF.

The V call is TRBV7-9, the J call TRBJ1-2; TRBD1 matches 9 bases. This CDR3 is built from 16 residues. Germline V gene sequence: CDR1 SEHNR, CDR2 FQNEAQ (reference sequence). V shed 5 bases, J shed 2 bases, and the junction held 9 bases outside the gene matches. The CDR3 reads CASSPGGGQGNYGYTF. CDR3 bases: TGTGCCAGCAGCCCGGGGGGAGGACAGGGGAACTATGGCTACACCTTC.

This clonotype was seen only a few times. This rearrangement joins TRBV20-1 to TRBJ2-5; TRBD2 aligns across 8 bases. This CDR3 has 16 amino acids. With 0 bases clipped from V and 1 base from J, the junction kept 7 bases outside the gene matches. Germline V gives CDR1 DFQATT, CDR2 SNEGSKA (reference sequence). The CDR3 region has the DNA TGCAGTGCTAGAGATCCGGTAGCGGGAATCCAAGAGACCCAGTACTTC. This sequence encodes CSARDPVAGIQETQYF.

There are a few counts of this clonotype. The genes are TRBV6-1 and TRBJ1-1; 7 bases align to TRBD1. Looked up from germline, CDR1 is MNHNS and CDR2 is SASEGT. CDR3 length equals 15 residues. J lost 4 bases, V lost 4 bases, and 9 bases had no gene match. The CDR3 region has the DNA TGTGCCAGCAGTGCAGGGGGGGGACCACCCACTGAAGCTTTCTTT. Its protein is CASSAGGGPPTEAFF.

This clonotype was seen at least ten times. The chain is built from TRBV11-2 and TRBJ2-3; D is possibly TRBD2 (6 bases). V was trimmed by 7 bases and J by 2 bases, leaving 19 bases between them. Germline assignment: CDR1 SGHAT and CDR2 FQNNGV. CDR3 size: 16 residues. This CDR3 is CASTMPPEGTTDTQYF. In DNA form, the CDR3 reads TGTGCCAGCACAATGCCCCCGGAGGGAACCACAGATACGCAGTATTTT.

This clonotype has a handful of counts. The chain carries TRBV7-9 and TRBJ1-4; D gene uncertain. The CDR3 contains 14 residues. The germline V and J ends were trimmed by 6 bases and 4 bases, with 12 bases remaining between them. Germline CDR1 reads SEHNR; CDR2 reads FQNEAQ (reference sequence). CDR3 coding DNA: TGTGCCAGCAGTGTGCAGGAAATTAATGAAAAACTGTTTTTT. Translating gives CASSVQEINEKLFF.

This sequence joins TRBV29-1 and TRBJ2-3; TRBD2 agrees at 10 bases. Germline CDR1 is SQVTM and CDR2 is ANQGSEA. The CDR3 runs to 15 residues. Losses at the gene ends were 4 bases for V and 2 bases for J; bases not matched to a gene: 6. The CDR3 region is CSVVLLAGATDTQYF. The CDR3 nucleotides read TGCAGCGTTGTCCTCCTAGCGGGGGCCACAGATACGCAGTATTTT.

V and J are TRBV20-1 and TRBJ2-3; TRBD2 matches 13 bases. V trimming: 6 bases; J trimming: 2 bases; junction bases outside the gene matches: 2. From germline, CDR1 is DFQATT and CDR2 SNEGSKA (reference sequence). The CDR3 totals 14 residues. The chain's CDR3 is CSALAGGHTDTQYF. The CDR3 DNA reads TGCAGTGCACTAGCGGGGGGGCACACAGATACGCAGTATTTT.

This clonotype has only a few counts. The chain links TRBV6-5 to TRBJ2-3; 12 positions match TRBD2. The CDR3 has 16 residues. Germline trimming cut 8 bases from V and 6 bases from J; bases unmatched to any gene: 12. From germline, CDR1 is MNHEY and CDR2 SVGAGI. In nucleotides, the CDR3 is TGTGCCAGCTGCCCGACTAGCGGGAGCGCGAGGGATACGCAGTATTTT. This sequence encodes CASCPTSGSARDTQYF.

The V call is TRBV29-1, the J call TRBJ2-7; 9 bases match TRBD1. CDR3 length: 14 residues. J lost 4 bases, V lost 1 base, and 5 bases had no gene match. The germline gives CDR1 SQVTM, CDR2 ANQGSEA. CDR3 coding DNA: TGCAGCGTTGAAGGTGGGACAGGGATATACGAGCAGTACTTC. Protein sequence: CSVEGGTGIYEQYF.

The CDR3 loop is CASSVRGLGTDTQYF. The CDR3, as DNA: TGTGCCAGCAGCGTGCGGGGCTTGGGCACAGATACGCAGTATTTT. This chain connects TRBV7-2 to TRBJ2-3; perhaps TRBD2 as D (6 bases). Trimming pared 5 bases from V and 1 base from J, leaving 13 bases between. The V gene's germline CDR1 is SGHTA and CDR2 FQGNSA. CDR3 size: 15 residues.

The CDR3 loop reads CSVEGRVVNEQYF. The CDR3 nucleotides are TGCAGCGTTGAGGGCAGGGTAGTAAATGAGCAGTACTTC. The V call is TRBV29-1, the J call TRBJ2-5, with D tentatively TRBD1 (5 bases). The V gene lost 3 bases and the J gene lost 11 bases, with 19 bases spanning the gap. The CDR3 runs to 13 residues. Germline CDR1 and CDR2: SQVTM and ANQGSEA.

The chain is built from TRBV14 and TRBJ2-3, with 7 bases aligning to TRBD2. Germline CDR1 SGHDN, CDR2 FVKESK. CDR3 size: 15 residues. With V trimmed by 7 bases and J by 0 bases, 7 bases remained unmatched. CDR3 DNA: TGTGCCAGCACCCCTGCGGGACTAAGCACAGATACGCAGTATTTT. Translation gives CASTPAGLSTDTQYF.

The chain uses TRBV27 and TRBJ2-7; D is unresolved. The germline CDR1 and CDR2 sequences are MNHEY and SMNVEV (reference sequence). V was pared by 4 bases and J by 2 bases, with 15 bases between. The CDR3 consists of 15 residues. DNA for the CDR3: TGTGCCAGCAGTTCACCCCAGATAGGGACCTACGAGCAGTACTTC. Translation gives CASSSPQIGTYEQYF.

This clonotype was seen only a few times. The V call is TRBV7-2, the J call TRBJ2-4, with 7 bases matching TRBD1. The germline V gene encodes CDR1 SGHTA and CDR2 FQGNSA. This CDR3 has 19 amino acids. Trimming took 0 bases from V and 2 from J; bases not matched to a gene: 13. CDR3 nucleotide sequence: TGTGCCAGCAGCTTAGCGAAGATCGACAGGGCGGTAACCAAAAACATTCAGTACTTC. Amino acid sequence: CASSLAKIDRAVTKNIQYF.

The genes are TRBV27 and TRBJ2-7; a possible D gene is TRBD2 (6 bases). The end of the DNA fits TRBJ2-5 better, so the J call may be wrong. Germline V gives CDR1 MNHEY, CDR2 SMNVEV (reference sequence). CDR3 size: 13 residues. The CDR3 reads CATRAGGWETQYF. CDR3 DNA sequence: TGTGCCACCAGGGCTGGGGGGTGGGAGACCCAGTACTTC.

The chain couples TRBV5-1 to TRBJ2-3; 8 nucleotides agree with TRBD2. This CDR3 has 17 amino acids. The V gene end was trimmed by 0 bases and the J gene end by 2 bases; junction bases not matched to a gene: 8. From germline, CDR1 is SGHRS and CDR2 YFSETQ. As DNA, the CDR3 is TGCGCCAGCAGCTTGGTAGGCGCGGGGGGAGACACAGATACGCAGTATTTT. This gives the protein CASSLVGAGGDTDTQYF.

V is TRBV28 and J is TRBJ2-7; TRBD1 might be the D (6 bases). With 6 bases removed from V and 3 bases from J, the gap between germline ends came to 12 bases. The CDR3 totals 13 residues. The germline CDR1 and CDR2 sequences are MDHEN and SYDVKM. For the CDR3, the DNA is TGTGCCAGCAGCTCAGGGGTGGTCTACGAGCAGTACTTC. It translates to CASSSGVVYEQYF.

The chain links TRBV12-3 or TRBV12-4 to TRBJ2-1; a possible D gene is TRBD2 (6 bases). The ends were cut back, 5 bases at V and 0 bases at J, with 14 bases in the middle. The CDR3 covers 16 residues. This CDR3 is CASSPRLGGSYNEQFF. The DNA for the CDR3 is TGTGCCAGCAGTCCGAGACTAGGAGGCTCCTACAATGAGCAGTTCTTC.

This clonotype showed up just a few times. In DNA, the CDR3 is TGTGCCAGCAGTGTTCTAGCGGGGGCTATTTACAATGAGCAGTTCTTC. This encodes CASSVLAGAIYNEQFF. This chain links TRBV27 with TRBJ2-1, with TRBD2 matching 10 bases. The J segment lost 4 bases and the V segment lost 5 bases, leaving 8 bases of the junction unmatched. This CDR3 contains 16 residues. From germline, CDR1 is MNHEY and CDR2 SMNVEV (reference sequence).

The chain employs TRBV2 and TRBJ2-7, with 7 bases aligning to TRBD2. CDR3 length equals 12 residues. CDR1 and CDR2 (germline): SNHLY, FYNNEI. J lost 6 bases, V lost 2 bases, and 1 base had no gene match. The CDR3 reads CASSEREGEQYF. The CDR3 nucleotides read TGTGCCAGCAGTGAAAGGGAGGGCGAGCAGTACTTC.

The chain combines TRBV29-1 with TRBJ2-1; 7 nucleotides align to TRBD2. Germline CDR1 reads SQVTM; CDR2 reads ANQGSEA. Losses at the gene ends were 3 bases for V and 6 bases for J; bases not matched to a gene: 8. The CDR3 is 14 amino acids. The CDR3: CSVDPAGLFNEQFF. CDR3 DNA: TGCAGCGTTGACCCAGCGGGATTATTCAATGAGCAGTTCTTC.

This clonotype was seen only a few times. The V and J genes are TRBV2 and TRBJ1-1; D might be TRBD1 (6 bases). Trimming pared 4 bases from V and 6 bases from J, leaving 12 bases between. CDR3 size: 13 residues. Per the germline V gene, CDR1 is SNHLY and CDR2 is FYNNEI. CDR3 sequence: CASSGWGASEAFF. CDR3 sequence (DNA): TGTGCCAGCAGTGGGTGGGGGGCATCTGAAGCTTTCTTT.

A word on this clonotype: With a much larger clone just one base away, this may be a read error. The chain carries TRBV20-1 and TRBJ1-5, with D tentatively TRBD1 (5 bases). Trimming stripped 4 bases from V and 4 bases from J, with 17 bases between. There are 15 residues in the CDR3. In germline, CDR1 is DFQATT, CDR2 SNEGSKA (reference sequence). CDR3 sequence (DNA): TGCAGTGCTATTCTGCCAGGGACGTTGAATCAGCCCCAGCATTTT. Translating it yields CSAILPGTLNQPQHF.

CDR3 coding DNA: TGTGCCAGCAAAGCGGGAAATGAGCAGTTCTTC. Translating gives CASKAGNEQFF. The V and J genes are TRBV28 and TRBJ2-1; 7 bases are shared with TRBD2. This CDR3 has 11 amino acids. The germline V gene encodes CDR1 MDHEN and CDR2 SYDVKM. The J segment lost 7 bases and the V segment lost 7 bases, leaving 1 base of the junction unmatched.